This TCR beta chain came from a study of vaccination and CD4 T cells after COVID-19. For the study at large: Participants were vaccinated with two doses, given as either BNT162b2 or mRNA-1273 vaccine.

A note on this clonotype: Its specificity is unknown.

Time point specified: late sampling 161 to 241 days after vaccination in three convalescent patients. Treatment: approximately 9-day PBMC culture with coronavirus spike peptide pools or control peptides (ViraFEST assay). Peptide-pool expansion of antigen-specific T cells preceded TCR sequencing in ViraFEST. The cultures had half their medium swapped for fresh IL-2 medium on days 3 and 7. Negative selection purified CD4+ T cells after less than 12 days of culture. Oncomine TCR Beta short-read sequencing was applied to DNA from cultured CD4+ T cells. TCRdb re-called the PCR reads with MiXCR, one entry per CDR3 protein. The table lists tens of thousands of distinct CDR3 sequences, approximately 32% of them singletons. The sequence was obtained from a human donor who had recovered from COVID-19. Sample: CD4+ T cells from blood, cultured in vitro, taken about 7 months after SARS-CoV-2 vaccination.

CDR3 in amino acids: CASSYRVGQPQHF. In DNA, the CDR3 is TGTGCCAGCAGTTACAGGGTCGGTCAGCCCCAGCATTTT. The rearrangement links TRBV6-5 to TRBJ1-5; D unclear. Trimming shortened V by 2 bases and J by 6 bases, and 8 bases separated the two germline ends. The CDR3 runs 13 residues. The germline V gene has CDR1 MNHEY and CDR2 SVGAGI.